This T cell receptor (beta chain) was profiled in a study of blood T cell repertoires in COVID-19. Under the authors' procedure: From reference gene primer amplification, estimates of nucleated cell counts were derived. Sequencing used immunoSEQ multiplex PCR; TCRdb keeps in-frame clones, though not all of them. V, J and clone size are those of that table, while D and trimming were read from the DNA. This table holds hundreds of thousands of clones, approximately 90% found once. The study recruited people aged about 18 to 95 years across approximately 25 US areas. Clinical history reported by participants formed the basis on which cohorts were assigned. Symptom resolution, clearance, or two negative PCRs marked the recovered donors of Cohort 3. This CDR3 comprises 15 residues. The germline CDR1 and CDR2 sequences are MNHEY and SMNVEV (reference sequence). V gave up 6 bases and J gave up 6 bases; unmatched junction bases: 10.

The TCR originated in a woman between 18 and 30 years old who had recovered from COVID-19. The sequencing input was PBMCs or T cells enriched from blood (not recorded which). V gene TRBV27 combines with J gene TRBJ1-2; 10 bases align to TRBD1. CDR3 amino acids: CASRNGDRGLDGYTF. CDR3 nucleotide sequence: TGTGCCAGCAGGAACGGGGACAGGGGATTGGATGGCTACACCTTC.